A selection of T cell receptor beta chains follows, all from one sample in a study of cytomegalovirus exposure and HLA in healthy donors. The assay was immunoSEQ multiplex PCR, and TCRdb's table has in-frame clones only and misses some. The table lists around 97,000 clones, 73% of them singletons. Input material: PBMCs. All receptors derive from a man aged 35 to 55 in good health and CMV-seronegative. CDR3s include the opening cysteine and the closing phenylalanine or tryptophan. Fields, in order: V gene, J gene, D gene, clone size, CDR3 protein, CDR3 DNA. The D gene is left open where the match is weak. Some rows have no size entry. The others give once, few or many, or a class for an expanded clone.

>TRBV2|TRBJ2-2|-|once
CASRMRELVAGELFF
TGTGCCAGCAGGATGAGGGAGTTGGTAGCCGGGGAGCTGTTTTTT
>TRBV25-1|TRBJ2-6|TRBD1|-
CASSRTGWSGANVLTF
TGTGCCAGCAGTAGGACAGGGTGGTCTGGGGCCAACGTCCTGACTTTC
>TRBV29-1|TRBJ2-5|-|once
CSVRRRVTNQETQYF
TGCAGCGTTCGGCGCAGGGTCACAAACCAAGAGACCCAGTACTTC
>TRBV18|TRBJ1-1|TRBD1|-
CASSQILQGGGTEAFF
TGTGCCAGCTCGCAAATCTTACAGGGGGGGGGCACTGAAGCTTTCTTT
>TRBV29-1|TRBJ2-5|-|-
CSVGSLETQYF
TGCAGCGTTGGGAGTCTTGAGACCCAGTACTTC
>TRBV20-1|TRBJ2-5|-|-
CSAPRGETQYF
TGCAGTGCGCCCCGGGGTGAGACCCAGTACTTC
>TRBV5-1|TRBJ2-3|-|-
CASSSLKESRGTDTQYF
TGCGCCAGCAGCTCCCTAAAAGAGTCTCGCGGCACAGATACGCAGTATTTT
>TRBV18|TRBJ2-7|TRBD1|once
CASSRGPGQGKYEQYF
TGTGCCAGCTCACGGGGTCCGGGACAGGGTAAATACGAGCAGTACTTC
>TRBV4-1|TRBJ2-3|-|-
CASSQEAVADTQYF
TGCGCCAGCAGCCAAGAGGCGGTGGCAGATACGCAGTATTTT
>TRBV7-9|TRBJ2-5|-|-
CASSSDTGIGETQYF
TGTGCCAGCAGCTCCGACACAGGGATAGGGGAGACCCAGTACTTC
>TRBV7-8|TRBJ2-1|TRBD2|-
CASSYNPRVLAGDYNEQFF
TGTGCCAGCAGCTATAACCCTCGGGTGCTAGCGGGGGATTACAATGAGCAGTTCTTC
>TRBV5-1|TRBJ2-5|TRBD1|-
CASSFDRGKGTQYF
TGCGCCAGCAGCTTTGACAGGGGCAAAGGGACCCAGTACTTC
>TRBV9|TRBJ2-7|-|-
CASSVSSPGEQYF
TGTGCCAGCAGCGTTTCTAGCCCGGGCGAGCAGTACTTC
>TRBV27|TRBJ2-3|TRBD2|once
CASSSGTSAAHPQYF
TGTGCCAGCAGCTCCGGGACTAGCGCGGCGCACCCGCAGTATTTT
>TRBV18|TRBJ2-3|TRBD1|-
CASSPQGASDTQYF
TGTGCCAGCTCACCACAGGGGGCCTCAGATACGCAGTATTTT
>TRBV29-1|TRBJ1-1|-|-
CSGLPGTSEAFF
TGCAGCGGCCTGCCTGGGACAAGTGAAGCTTTCTTT
>TRBV15|TRBJ2-5|TRBD2|-
CATSSGLAGDLQETQYF
TGTGCCACCAGCAGCGGACTAGCGGGGGACCTGCAAGAGACCCAGTACTTC
>TRBV5-1|TRBJ2-3|TRBD2|few
CASSSGGVSTDTQYF
TGCGCCAGCAGCTCGGGGGGAGTATCCACAGATACGCAGTATTTT
>TRBV29-1|TRBJ2-7|TRBD1|once
CSVTGGPALVTSYEQYF
TGCAGCGTAACAGGGGGCCCTGCCCTTGTAACCTCCTACGAGCAGTACTTC
>TRBV11-2|TRBJ1-1|-|-
CASSADRGGRAFF
TGTGCCAGCAGCGCAGACCGGGGAGGGAGGGCTTTCTTT
>TRBV7-8|TRBJ2-6|TRBD1|-
CASSLGTGGISGANVLTF
TGTGCCAGCAGCTTAGGGACAGGGGGAATCTCTGGGGCCAACGTCCTGACTTTC
>TRBV6-4|TRBJ2-2|TRBD1|-
CASSDSTGSNTGELFF
TGTGCCAGCAGTGACTCGACAGGGTCAAACACCGGGGAGCTGTTTTTT
>TRBV5-1|TRBJ1-2|TRBD1|-
CASSQDRIYGYTF
TGCGCCAGCAGCCAGGACAGGATCTATGGCTACACCTTC
>TRBV7-9|TRBJ1-2|TRBD1|-
CASSFRTGGDYGYTF
TGTGCCAGCAGCTTCAGGACAGGGGGCGACTATGGCTACACCTTC
>TRBV28|TRBJ2-3|TRBD1|-
CASAPGDRSTDTQYF
TGTGCCAGCGCGCCGGGGGACAGGAGCACAGATACGCAGTATTTT
>TRBV13|TRBJ2-2|-|-
CASSLGHSNTGELFF
TGTGCCAGCAGTCTTGGACATTCGAACACCGGGGAGCTGTTTTTT
>TRBV5-1|TRBJ1-1|-|-
CASNREYQGSTEAFF
TGCGCCAGCAATCGCGAATATCAGGGGAGTACTGAAGCTTTCTTT
>TRBV7-9|TRBJ2-3|TRBD1|-
CASRGRTGGFLDTQYF
TGTGCCAGCAGGGGCCGGACAGGAGGATTTTTAGATACGCAGTATTTT
>TRBV4-1|TRBJ2-3|-|few
CASSLLLTDTQYF
TGCGCCAGCAGCCTCTTACTCACAGATACGCAGTATTTT
>TRBV9|TRBJ2-7|TRBD2|-
CASSGVAEGYEQYF
TGTGCCAGTAGCGGGGTAGCAGAGGGATACGAGCAGTACTTC
>TRBV30|TRBJ2-5|-|-
CAWSVMGRGRETQYF
TGTGCCTGGAGTGTAATGGGCAGGGGGAGGGAGACCCAGTACTTC
>TRBV2|TRBJ2-1|-|-
CASTRDTNEQFF
TGTGCCAGCACCCGGGACACCAATGAGCAGTTCTTC
>TRBV30|TRBJ1-4|-|-
CAWKRLTINEKLFF
TGTGCCTGGAAGAGACTTACCATCAATGAAAAACTGTTTTTT
>TRBV5-6|TRBJ2-3|-|once
CASSVWPQATDTQYF
TGTGCCAGCAGTGTCTGGCCTCAGGCCACAGATACGCAGTATTTT
>TRBV5-6|TRBJ2-7|TRBD1|few
CASSRRQGSEQYF
TGTGCCAGCAGCCGGCGACAGGGAAGCGAGCAGTACTTC
>TRBV5-1|TRBJ1-5|TRBD1|-
CASSWGQGDQPQHF
TGCGCCAGCAGCTGGGGACAGGGTGATCAGCCCCAGCATTTT
>TRBV6-5|TRBJ2-2|-|-
CASKLQNTGELFF
TGTGCCAGCAAGTTACAGAACACCGGGGAGCTGTTTTTT
>TRBV5-5|TRBJ1-5|TRBD1|-
CASSWAPGQHGQPQHF
TGTGCCAGCAGCTGGGCCCCGGGACAGCATGGGCAGCCCCAGCATTTT
>TRBV28|TRBJ1-3|TRBD1|few
CASSPQGSGNTIYF
TGTGCCAGCAGTCCACAGGGGAGCGGAAACACCATATATTTT
>TRBV6-5|TRBJ2-1|TRBD2|-
CASSPGGNEQFF
TGTGCCAGCAGTCCCGGGGGGAATGAGCAGTTCTTC
>TRBV11-3|TRBJ1-1|-|-
CASSLDAQNTEAFF
TGTGCCAGCAGCTTAGATGCGCAGAACACTGAAGCTTTCTTT
>TRBV2|TRBJ2-7|-|-
CASKEPDSGEQYF
TGTGCCAGCAAGGAACCCGACTCTGGAGAGCAGTACTTC